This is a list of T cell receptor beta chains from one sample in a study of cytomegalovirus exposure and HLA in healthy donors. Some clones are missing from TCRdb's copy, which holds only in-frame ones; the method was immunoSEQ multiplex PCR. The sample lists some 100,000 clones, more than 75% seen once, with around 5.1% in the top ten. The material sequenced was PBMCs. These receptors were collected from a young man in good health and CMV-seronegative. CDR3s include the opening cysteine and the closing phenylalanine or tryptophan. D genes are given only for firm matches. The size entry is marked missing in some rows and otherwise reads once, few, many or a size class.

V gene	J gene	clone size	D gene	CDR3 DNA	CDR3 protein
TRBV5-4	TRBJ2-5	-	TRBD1	TGTGCCAGCAGCCCGCGGACAGGGCCGGAGGAGACCCAGTACTTC	CASSPRTGPEETQYF
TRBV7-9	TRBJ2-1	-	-	TGTGCCAGCAGCTCACGGGGGAATGAGCAGTTCTTC	CASSSRGNEQFF
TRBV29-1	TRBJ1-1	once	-	TGCAGCGTCTGGGACGGGGGAAGCACTGAAGCTTTCTTT	CSVWDGGSTEAFF
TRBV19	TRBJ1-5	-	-	TGTGCCAGTAGTATAGGGACGGGGAATCAGCCCCAGCATTTT	CASSIGTGNQPQHF
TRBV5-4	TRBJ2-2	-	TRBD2	TGTGCCAGCAGCACGGGACTAGCGGGAGGGCCCACCGGGGAGCTGTTTTTT	CASSTGLAGGPTGELFF
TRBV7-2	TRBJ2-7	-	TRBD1	TGTGCCAGCAGCTCTGGCGGGACAGGGGGCTACGAGCAGTACTTC	CASSSGGTGGYEQYF
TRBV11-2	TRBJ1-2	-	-	TGTGCCAGCAGCCCCACGGGGTTGGGCTATGGCTACACCTTC	CASSPTGLGYGYTF
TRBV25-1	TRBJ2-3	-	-	TGTGCCAGCAGTGATCGGAGTGGAGGGGTCATACCCACAGATACGCAGTATTTT	CASSDRSGGVIPTDTQYF
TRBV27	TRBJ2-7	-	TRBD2	TGTGCCAGCAGTTCTTCTGCGGGACTACGGAGCTCCTACGAGCAGTACTTC	CASSSSAGLRSSYEQYF
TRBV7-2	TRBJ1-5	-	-	TGTGCCAGCGGCTCCGGGAATAGCAATCAGCCCCAGCATTTT	CASGSGNSNQPQHF
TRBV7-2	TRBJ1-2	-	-	TGTGCCAGCAGCCCAGGGAACTATGGCTACACCTTC	CASSPGNYGYTF
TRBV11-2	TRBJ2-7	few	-	TGTGCCAGCAGCCGAGGGATGGGGGGTAGTGGCGAGCAGTACTTC	CASSRGMGGSGEQYF
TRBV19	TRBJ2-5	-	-	TGTGCCACGGACTGGGGAGAGACCCAGTACTTC	CATDWGETQYF
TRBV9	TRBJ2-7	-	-	TGTGCCAGCAGCGCTGACAGGACCTACGAGCAGTACTTC	CASSADRTYEQYF
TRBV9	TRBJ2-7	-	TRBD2	TGTGCCAGCAGCGTTAGCGGGGTGGGCCCCTACGAGCAGTACTTC	CASSVSGVGPYEQYF
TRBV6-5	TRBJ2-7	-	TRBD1	TGTGCCAGCAGGGCCGGGACAGGTAACGAGCAGTACTTC	CASRAGTGNEQYF
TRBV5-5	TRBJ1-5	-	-	TGTGCCAGCAGCTTGTTGGGGTCGGACACTTATAGCAATCAGCCCCAGCATTTT	CASSLLGSDTYSNQPQHF
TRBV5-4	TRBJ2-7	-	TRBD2	TGTGCCAGCAGCTTGGTGGGGAGGGCGCCGAACTTC	CASSLVGRAPNF
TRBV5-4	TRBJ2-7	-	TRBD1	TGTGCCAGCAGCCCGACAGGGGGGGCCTACGAGCAGTACTTC	CASSPTGGAYEQYF
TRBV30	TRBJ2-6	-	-	TGTGCCTGGAGTAGAGGTGTTGGGGCCAACGTCCTGACTTTC	CAWSRGVGANVLTF
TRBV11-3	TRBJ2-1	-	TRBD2	TGTGCCAGCAGCTCTCCCTCGAGTACTAGCGGGGAATCCTCCTACAATGAGCAGTTCTTC	CASSSPSSTSGESSYNEQFF
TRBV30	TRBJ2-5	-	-	TGTGCCTGTCGTACAAGGGGGGGAGAGACCCAGTACTTC	CACRTRGGETQYF
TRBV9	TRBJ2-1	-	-	TGTGCCAGCAGCGTAGTGACTGGATACAATGAGCAGTTCTTC	CASSVVTGYNEQFF
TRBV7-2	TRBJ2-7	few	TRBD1	TGTGCCAGCAGCTTAGACCCGGGACAGGGCTACGAGCAGTACTTC	CASSLDPGQGYEQYF
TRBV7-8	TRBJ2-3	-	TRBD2	TGTGCCAGCCGACTAGCGGGACTCGATACGCAGTATTTT	CASRLAGLDTQYF
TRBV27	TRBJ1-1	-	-	TGTGCCAGCAGTCGGGGGTTGGGGGACACTGAAGCTTTCTTT	CASSRGLGDTEAFF
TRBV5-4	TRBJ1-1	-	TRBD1	TGTGCCAGCAGCTCCAACCGTGGACAGGGTGTAACTGAAGCTTTCTTT	CASSSNRGQGVTEAFF
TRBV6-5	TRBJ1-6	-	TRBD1	TGTGCCAGCAGGGCTACAGGGGCCAATTCACCCCTCCACTTT	CASRATGANSPLHF
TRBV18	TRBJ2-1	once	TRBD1	TGTGCCAGCTCACCGTTGGGGACAGGTCACAATGAGCAGTTCTTC	CASSPLGTGHNEQFF
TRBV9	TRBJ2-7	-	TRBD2	TGTGCCAGCAGCGTTAGCGGGTCCCCTGGCGAGCAGTACTTC	CASSVSGSPGEQYF
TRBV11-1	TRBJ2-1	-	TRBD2	TGTGCCAGCAGCCCTAGCGGGAGTGGGAATGAGCAGTTCTTC	CASSPSGSGNEQFF
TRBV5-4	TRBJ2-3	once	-	TGTGCCAGCAACTCCTGGGGGGGCGGCGCAGATACGCAGTATTTT	CASNSWGGGADTQYF
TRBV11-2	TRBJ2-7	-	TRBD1	TGTGCCAGCAGCCCAGCCGGGACAGGCTACGAGCAGTACTTC	CASSPAGTGYEQYF
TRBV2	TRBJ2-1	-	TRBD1	TGTGCCAGCAGATCCGGGACAGGGGGCTTCGATGAGCAGTTCTTC	CASRSGTGGFDEQFF
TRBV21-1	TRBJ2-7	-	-	TGTGCCAGCAGAACAGGGGAGAATTCCTACGAGCAGTACTTC	CASRTGENSYEQYF
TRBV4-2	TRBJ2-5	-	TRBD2	TGTGCCAGCAGCCAAGAGACTAGCGGGGAAGAGACCCAGTACTTC	CASSQETSGEETQYF
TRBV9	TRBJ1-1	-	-	TGTGCCAGCAGCGTAGATCTCGGGAGTGAAGCTTTCTTT	CASSVDLGSEAFF
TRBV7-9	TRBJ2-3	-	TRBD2	TGTGCCAGCAGCCCCCGGACTAGCGGGGAGGATACGCAGTATTTT	CASSPRTSGEDTQYF
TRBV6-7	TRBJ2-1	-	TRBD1	TGTGCCAGCAGTGCCCCCCGGGACAGGGATTACAATGAGCAGTTCTTC	CASSAPRDRDYNEQFF
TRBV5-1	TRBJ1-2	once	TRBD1	TGCGCCACCGGGACAGGGGGACGAGGCTACACCTTC	CATGTGGRGYTF
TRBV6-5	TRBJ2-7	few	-	TGTGCCAGCAGTTATCAGTACGAGCAGTACTTC	CASSYQYEQYF
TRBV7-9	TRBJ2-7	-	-	TGTGCCAGCAGCGCGCCCCCCCTGAACGAGCAGTACTTC	CASSAPPLNEQYF
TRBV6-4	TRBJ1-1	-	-	TGTGCCAGCAGCGTCGAGGTGAACACTGAAGCTTTCTTT	CASSVEVNTEAFF
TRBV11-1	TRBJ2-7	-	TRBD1	TGTGCCAGCAGCTTAGCGCAACAGGGGATAGACGAGCAGTACTTC	CASSLAQQGIDEQYF
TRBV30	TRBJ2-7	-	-	TGTGCCTGGAGTGTACCCAGGTCCTACGAGCAGTACTTC	CAWSVPRSYEQYF
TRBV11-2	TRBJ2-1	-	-	TGTGCCAGCAGCATCACAGAGGGTTCCTACAATGAGCAGTTCTTC	CASSITEGSYNEQFF
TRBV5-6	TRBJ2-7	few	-	TGTGCCAGCAGCTTGGTCCGGGAACCTTACGAGCAGTACTTC	CASSLVREPYEQYF
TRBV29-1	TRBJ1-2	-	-	TGCAGCGTTGTGGGGCCAGAGTCAAACTATGGCTACACCTTC	CSVVGPESNYGYTF
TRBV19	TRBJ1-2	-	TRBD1	TGTGCCAGTACCAAACAGGGGGACTATGGCTACACCTTC	CASTKQGDYGYTF
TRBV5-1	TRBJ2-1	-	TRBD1	TGCGCCAGCAGCTTGGTGGCAGGGGGCTACAATGAGCAGTTCTTC	CASSLVAGGYNEQFF
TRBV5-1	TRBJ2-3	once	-	TGCGCCAGCAGCTCGGAGTCATTTGATACGCAGTATTTT	CASSSESFDTQYF
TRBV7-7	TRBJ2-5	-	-	TGTGCTAGCAGCTTAGAGGGAGGCCGAGAGACCCAGTACTTC	CASSLEGGRETQYF
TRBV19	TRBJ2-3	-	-	TGTGCCAGTAATACCCAGGGAGATACGCAGTATTTT	CASNTQGDTQYF
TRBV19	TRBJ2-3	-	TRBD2	TGTGCCAGTAGTCGCGGACTAGAGTCAGATACGCAGTATTTT	CASSRGLESDTQYF
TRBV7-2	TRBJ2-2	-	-	TGTGCCAGCAGCTCCTCACTAGCGAACACCGGGGAGCTGTTTTTT	CASSSSLANTGELFF
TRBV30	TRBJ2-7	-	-	TGTGCCTGGAGTGTGGAGTTCACCTACGAGCAGTACTTC	CAWSVEFTYEQYF
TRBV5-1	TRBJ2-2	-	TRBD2	TGCGCCAGCAGCTTGGGCGGGGGGCCCGCCGGGGAGCTGTTTTTT	CASSLGGGPAGELFF
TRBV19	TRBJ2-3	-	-	TGTGCCAGTAGTCTACAGCGGAGCACAGATACGCAGTATTTT	CASSLQRSTDTQYF
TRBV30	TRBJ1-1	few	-	TGTGCCTGGAGTCGGGGAAGCTTGAACACTGAAGCTTTCTTT	CAWSRGSLNTEAFF